This passage covers 26 T cell receptor beta chains from one sample sequenced in a study of cytomegalovirus exposure and HLA in healthy donors. The study ran its PCR with 60 Vbeta and 13 Jbeta primers. The assay was immunoSEQ multiplex PCR, and TCRdb's table has in-frame clones only and misses some. In the table there are more than 85,000 clones, 55% to 75% of which are singletons. Sequencing was performed on PBMCs. The source of these receptors is an older woman in good health and CMV-seropositive.

J is TRBJ1-6 and V is TRBV4-3, with unresolved D. This CDR3 is built from 15 residues. V lost 2 bases and J lost 5, with 10 bases in between. From germline, CDR1 is LGHNA and CDR2 YSLEER. This chain's CDR3 is CASSQLTLDNSPLHF. The DNA of the CDR3 is TGCGCCAGCAGCCAACTGACATTAGATAATTCACCCCTCCACTTT.

This clone was detected only once. The V gene is TRBV13, the J gene TRBJ1-6; 11 nucleotides agree with TRBD1. Germline-derived CDR1 and CDR2 are PRHDT and FYEKMQ (reference sequence). Unmatched junction bases numbered 4, after V lost 5 bases and J lost 10 bases. CDR3 length equals 14 residues. The CDR3 DNA follows: TGTGCCAGCAGCCCAGGGACAGGGGGATCACCCCTCCACTTT. Its translation: CASSPGTGGSPLHF.

The genes are TRBV7-8 and TRBJ2-5; D is possibly TRBD2 (5 bases). V lost 1 base to trimming and J lost 5 bases, with 11 bases between them. Germline V gives CDR1 SGHVS, CDR2 FQNEAQ. The CDR3 totals 14 residues. As DNA, the CDR3 is TGTGCCAGCAGCTTAGAGTTCGGGGAGGAGACCCAGTACTTC. The encoded protein is CASSLEFGEETQYF.

The chain carries TRBV7-6 and TRBJ1-4; 8 nucleotides align to TRBD1. V gave up 4 bases and J gave up 10 bases; unmatched junction bases: 8. The germline CDR1 and CDR2 sequences are SGHVS and FNYEAQ. This CDR3 has 14 amino acids. As DNA, the CDR3 is TGTGCCAGCAGCTCCGGACAGGGTAAGCGAAAACTGTTTTTT. This sequence encodes CASSSGQGKRKLFF. Filled out from reference TRBV7-6 and TRBJ1-4, the complete variable domain reads GAGVSQSPRYKVTKRGQDVALRCDPISGHVSLYWYRQALGQGPEFLTYFNYEAQQDKSGLPNDRFSAERPEGSISTLTIQRTEQRDSAMYRCASSSGQGKRKLFFGSGTQLSVL.

The J gene is TRBJ1-5, the V gene TRBV6-1; D call uncertain. CDR1 MNHNS and CDR2 SASEGT come from the germline V gene. The CDR3 consists of 15 residues. V was cut by 4 bases and J by 6 bases, with 16 bases left in between. CDR3 region: CASSAKGEGVQPQHF. CDR3 coding DNA: TGTGCCAGCAGTGCAAAGGGAGAAGGCGTTCAGCCCCAGCATTTT.

The rearrangement links TRBV7-2 to TRBJ2-5, with D maybe TRBD2 (5 bases). Trimming left V 5 bases short and J 5 bases short, with 9 bases between. The CDR3 runs 12 residues. Germline CDR1 and CDR2: SGHTA and FQGNSA. CDR3 coding DNA: TGTGCCAGCAGCAAGCCGGGGGAGACCCAGTACTTC. It yields the protein CASSKPGETQYF. Complete variable domain (other parts from reference TRBV7-2 and TRBJ2-5): GAGVSQSPSNKVTEKGKDVELRCDPISGHTALYWYRQSLGQGLEFLIYFQGNSAPDKSGLPSDRFSAERTGGSVSTLTIQRTQQEDSAVYLCASSKPGETQYFGPGTRLLVL.

The chain is built from TRBV6-1 and TRBJ1-5; no clear D gene. Germline CDR1 MNHNS, CDR2 SASEGT. This CDR3 is built from 14 residues. Trimming took 2 bases from V and 8 from J, leaving 13 bases between them. The CDR3 region is CASSEMGSYKPQHF. CDR3 nucleotides: TGTGCCAGCAGTGAAATGGGCAGCTATAAGCCCCAGCATTTT.

The V gene is TRBV5-1, the J gene TRBJ2-2, with D hard to call. This CDR3 is built from 14 residues. Per the germline V gene, CDR1 is SGHRS and CDR2 is YFSETQ. V was trimmed by 4 bases and J by 0 bases, leaving 7 bases between them. The CDR3 sequence is CASSITTNTGELFF. DNA for the CDR3: TGCGCCAGCAGCATAACAACGAACACCGGGGAGCTGTTTTTT.

V and J are TRBV5-1 and TRBJ2-1; D is uncertain. The V gene lost 0 bases and the J gene lost 3 bases, with 10 bases spanning the gap. Germline CDR1 is SGHRS and CDR2 is YFSETQ. The CDR3 contains 15 residues. The CDR3 spells CASSLGQVVYNEQFF. The CDR3 DNA reads TGCGCCAGCAGCTTGGGTCAGGTAGTCTACAATGAGCAGTTCTTC. The variable domain in full, with the rest retrieved from reference TRBV5-1 and TRBJ2-1, is KAGVTQTPRYLIKTRGQQVTLSCSPISGHRSVSWYQQTPGQGLQFLFEYFSETQRNKGNFPGRFSGRQFSNSRSEMNVSTLELGDSALYLCASSLGQVVYNEQFFGPGTRLTVL.

The V and J genes are TRBV7-2 and TRBJ2-7; D remains unclear. Per the germline V gene, CDR1 is SGHTA and CDR2 is FQGNSA. The V gene lost 3 bases and the J gene lost 3 bases, with 12 bases spanning the gap. CDR3 length: 14 amino acids. The DNA of the CDR3 is TGTGCCAGCAGCTTCGAACAGCTTATCTACGAGCAGTACTTC. Translation gives CASSFEQLIYEQYF. Supplemented by reference TRBV7-2 and TRBJ2-7, the full variable domain reads GAGVSQSPSNKVTEKGKDVELRCDPISGHTALYWYRQSLGQGLEFLIYFQGNSAPDKSGLPSDRFSAERTGGSVSTLTIQRTQQEDSAVYLCASSFEQLIYEQYFGPGTRLTVT.

This clone was seen just once. This chain connects TRBV6-5 to TRBJ1-2, with 9 bases lining up with TRBD1. The ends lost 6 bases at V and 5 bases at J; junction bases unmatched: 4. The germline CDR1 and CDR2 sequences are MNHEY and SVGAGI. This CDR3 comprises 13 residues. CDR3 DNA sequence: TGTGCCAGCAGGCTCGACAGGGGGTATGGCTACACCTTC. Translated: CASRLDRGYGYTF.

The V call is TRBV28, the J call TRBJ1-2; D gene ambiguous. The CDR3 is 11 amino acids. V was clipped by 11 bases and J by 3 bases, with 10 bases between them. Germline V CDR1 and CDR2: MDHEN, SYDVKM. The CDR3 DNA reads TGTGCCGTTAGTGCGTACTATGGCTACACCTTC. It translates to CAVSAYYGYTF.

The chain uses TRBV5-1 and TRBJ2-2; 11 bases fit TRBD2. V dropped 4 bases and J dropped 5; count of bases not matched to a gene: 7. Germline V gene sequence: CDR1 SGHRS, CDR2 YFSETQ. This CDR3 is built from 16 residues. CDR3 protein: CASSPMTSGKTGELFF. The CDR3 nucleotides read TGCGCCAGCAGCCCGATGACTAGCGGGAAAACCGGGGAGCTGTTTTTT. Full variable domain (rest looked up from reference TRBV5-1 and TRBJ2-2): KAGVTQTPRYLIKTRGQQVTLSCSPISGHRSVSWYQQTPGQGLQFLFEYFSETQRNKGNFPGRFSGRQFSNSRSEMNVSTLELGDSALYLCASSPMTSGKTGELFFGEGSRLTVL.

In its sample, this clone was seen a few times. This chain uses TRBV6-5 with TRBJ1-4; 9 nucleotides align to TRBD1. The V and J ends lost 0 bases and 7 bases, in that order; junction bases with no gene match: 3. Germline lookup yields CDR1 MNHEY and CDR2 SVGAGI. CDR3 length: 15 residues. CDR3 in amino acids: CASSYSTGGIEKLFF. The CDR3 bases are TGTGCCAGCAGTTACTCGACAGGGGGAATTGAAAAACTGTTTTTT.

The chain recombines TRBV7-7 with TRBJ1-6; D is possibly TRBD1 (6 bases). There are 16 residues in the CDR3. The V gene's germline CDR1 is SSHAT and CDR2 FNYEAQ (reference sequence). The V end lost 4 bases, the J end lost 6 bases, and 16 bases lay between the germline ends. CDR3 protein: CASSYESGHSNSPLHF. CDR3 nucleotides: TGTGCCAGCAGCTACGAATCGGGACATTCTAATTCACCCCTCCACTTT.

V is TRBV19 and J is TRBJ1-5, with D uncertain. CDR1 is LNHDA and CDR2 is SQIVND in the germline V gene (reference sequence). Trimming removed 2 bases from V and 5 bases from J, with 10 bases in between. CDR3 length: 14 residues. CDR3 protein: CASSIKTRDQPQHF. The CDR3 region has the DNA TGTGCCAGTAGTATAAAAACACGGGATCAGCCCCAGCATTTT.

This chain uses TRBV29-1 with TRBJ2-3, with 8 bases lining up with TRBD2. Per the germline V gene, CDR1 is SQVTM and CDR2 is ANQGSEA. V shed 7 bases and J 0 bases; nucleotides not matched to a gene: 6. The CDR3 has 14 residues. CDR3 bases: TGCAGCGGCCTGTTAGCGGGGAGCACAGATACGCAGTATTTT. It yields the protein CSGLLAGSTDTQYF.

The V and J genes are TRBV7-8 and TRBJ2-5; the match to TRBD1 covers 7 bases. CDR3 size: 16 residues. With V trimmed by 8 bases and J by 2 bases, 14 bases remained unmatched. CDR1 SGHVS and CDR2 FQNEAQ come from the germline V gene. As DNA, the CDR3 is TGTGCCAGCCGTTCTCAGACAGGGATGGTACAAGAGACCCAGTACTTC. It yields the protein CASRSQTGMVQETQYF.

The rearrangement uses TRBV10-3 and TRBJ2-7, with 10 bases fitting TRBD2. V shed 6 bases and J 0 bases; nucleotides not matched to a gene: 8. Germline loops: CDR1 ENHRY, CDR2 SYGVKD. CDR3 length equals 16 residues. The CDR3, as DNA: TGTGCCATCAGCAGGACTAGCGGACACTTCTCCTACGAGCAGTACTTC. This encodes CAISRTSGHFSYEQYF.

The CDR3 here is CASSFQIGQGAQKTF. The CDR3 nucleotides are TGTGCCAGCAGCTTCCAAATTGGACAGGGGGCGCAGAAAACCTTC. The chain uses TRBV5-6 and TRBJ1-2; 11 bases agree with TRBD1. CDR3 length equals 15 residues. In germline, CDR1 is SGHDT, CDR2 YYEEEE. The junction had 14 bases not matched to a gene; V was cut back by 2 bases and J by 14 bases.

This clone was found a few times. The chain couples TRBV4-2 to TRBJ1-1; 7 positions match TRBD1. CDR1 and CDR2 (germline): LGHNA, YNFKEQ. V shed 2 bases, J shed 4 bases, and the junction held 7 bases outside the gene matches. This CDR3 is built from 15 residues. CDR3 nucleotides: TGTGCCAGCAGCCAACCCACAGGGGCGGGCACTGAAGCTTTCTTT. Translated: CASSQPTGAGTEAFF.

V gene TRBV6-6 combines with J gene TRBJ2-7; TRBD1 aligns across 8 bases. CDR3 length: 15 amino acids. The trim removed 0 bases at V and 6 bases at J, leaving 7 bases unmatched. Germline CDR1 and CDR2: MNHNY and SVGAGI (reference sequence). This CDR3 is CASSYSLDRVGEQYF. The CDR3 DNA is TGTGCCAGCAGTTACTCTTTGGACAGGGTAGGCGAGCAGTACTTC.

The sample holds a few counts of this clone. This chain joins TRBV7-9 and TRBJ2-1; possible D gene TRBD1, 5 bases. Trimming took off 3 bases at V and 0 bases at J, with 12 bases between the two ends. CDR1 and CDR2 from the germline V gene are SEHNR and FQNEAQ (reference sequence). CDR3 length: 16 residues. DNA of the CDR3: TGTGCCAGCAGCTTGACGCAGGGCGGCTCCTACAATGAGCAGTTCTTC. This encodes CASSLTQGGSYNEQFF.

Concerning this clone itself: The same CDR3 is also encoded by other DNA sequences in this sample. The CDR3 sequence is CASSPDRGGEKLFF. In nucleotides, the CDR3 is TGTGCCAGCAGTCCGGACAGGGGTGGTGAAAAACTGTTTTTT. This chain links TRBV2 with TRBJ1-4; 9 bases line up with TRBD1. The CDR3 length is 14 residues. Germline V gene data show CDR1 as SNHLY and CDR2 as FYNNEI. The V and J ends lost 5 bases and 7 bases, in that order; junction bases with no gene match: 5.

The chain uses TRBV10-3 and TRBJ1-1, with D hard to call. V lost 6 bases, J lost 1 base, and 15 bases lay in between. The CDR3 length is 15 residues. CDR1 ENHRY and CDR2 SYGVKD come from the germline V gene. The CDR3 spells CAISASRETNTEAFF. The CDR3 DNA sequence: TGTGCCATCAGCGCTTCTCGGGAGACGAACACTGAAGCTTTCTTT.

This chain connects TRBV7-9 to TRBJ1-2; 12 bases are shared with TRBD1. Looked up from germline, CDR1 is SEHNR and CDR2 is FQNEAQ (reference sequence). V shed 0 bases, J shed 7 bases, and the junction held 6 bases outside the gene matches. The CDR3 has 16 residues. The DNA of the CDR3 is TGTGCCAGCAGCTTAGCGGGGACAGGGGGCGCAGGTGGCTACACCTTC. Translated, it gives CASSLAGTGGAGGYTF.